What follows are 4 T cell receptor beta chains derived from one specimen sequenced in a study of graft-versus-host responses after intestinal transplantation. Method: immunoSEQ multiplex PCR; TCRdb's copy keeps in-frame clones and lacks some. The data contain tens of thousands of clones, roughly 94% of them singletons. The material sequenced was PBMCs, taken 156 days after intestinal transplant. Receptor source: a human patient who received an intestinal transplant, so some T cells may come from the graft donor.

This chain links TRBV5-6 with TRBJ1-2; D might be TRBD1 (6 bases). Trimming took off 3 bases at V and 8 bases at J, with 17 bases between the two ends. The CDR3 loop spans 14 amino acids. From germline, CDR1 is SGHDT and CDR2 YYEEEE. The CDR3 sequence is CASSSGQLSAGYTF. CDR3 bases: TGTGCCAGCAGCTCTGGACAGTTGAGTGCAGGCTACACCTTC.

The V gene is TRBV5-6, the J gene TRBJ2-6; D is uncertain. The V end lost 4 bases, the J end lost 1 base, and 6 bases lay between the germline ends. Germline loops: CDR1 SGHDT, CDR2 YYEEEE. This CDR3 region has 14 residues. This CDR3 reads CASSMNSGANVLTF. CDR3 nucleotide sequence: TGTGCCAGCAGCATGAATTCTGGGGCCAACGTCCTGACTTTC.

The rearrangement uses TRBV6-5 and TRBJ1-4; possible D gene TRBD1, 6 bases. Germline values: CDR1 MNHEY, CDR2 SVGAGI. V lost 2 bases and J lost 8, with 15 bases in between. The CDR3 consists of 15 residues. The CDR3 reads CASSYQWGQYEKLFF. CDR3 nucleotides: TGTGCCAGCAGTTACCAATGGGGGCAATACGAAAAACTGTTTTTT.

The V and J genes are TRBV27 and TRBJ1-1; unclear D gene. The V and J ends lost 5 bases and 1 base respectively, with 11 bases between them. This CDR3 contains 14 residues. Germline values: CDR1 MNHEY, CDR2 SMNVEV (reference sequence). CDR3 in amino acids: CASSPGTRNTEAFF. DNA of the CDR3: TGTGCCAGCAGTCCCGGTACAAGGAACACTGAAGCTTTCTTT.